The present T cell receptor beta chain was sequenced within a study of PD-1 blockade in mismatch repair-deficient tumors. Data came from immunoSEQ multiplex PCR; TCRdb stores just in-frame clones and leaves some out. The sample contains some 70,000 clones, approximately 82% of which appear only once. J lost 5 bases, V lost 0 bases, and 4 bases had no gene match. The CDR3 length is 15 residues. Per germline, CDR1 SGHRS and CDR2 YFSETQ. The source was peripheral blood, collected 2 weeks after starting pembrolizumab. This rearrangement joins TRBV5-1 to TRBJ2-1, with 8 bases lining up with TRBD2. This receptor was taken from an adult with mismatch repair-deficient cancer. The CDR3: CASSLGLARDNEQFF. CDR3 nucleotides: TGCGCCAGCAGCTTGGGACTAGCGAGGGACAATGAGCAGTTCTTC.